A selection of T cell receptor beta chains follows, all from one sample in a study of CD4 T cells in relation to SARS-CoV-2 and coronaviruses. Measured with immunoSEQ multiplex PCR; TCRdb has only the in-frame clones, and not every one. This repertoire shows some 30,000 clones, around 78% found once; its top ten account for around 20%. Their antigens remain unidentified. Sequenced sample: CD4+ T cells from PBMCs, cultured in vitro. These TCRs come from a human donor in good health. CDR3s include the opening cysteine and the closing phenylalanine or tryptophan. D genes are given only for firm matches. Clone size is not always given. Where it is, it says once, few, many or a class for expanded clones.

cdr3_aa: CASSQVASWLAGKGRETQYF; cdr3_nt: TGTGCCAGCAGCCAAGTAGCCTCGTGGCTAGCGGGGAAGGGGCGAGAGACCCAGTACTTC; v_call: TRBV14; j_call: TRBJ2-5; d_call: TRBD2; clone_size: -
cdr3_aa: CASSLATSGSVDTQYF; cdr3_nt: TGTGCCAGCAGCTTAGCGACTAGCGGGAGTGTGGATACGCAGTATTTT; v_call: TRBV7-9; j_call: TRBJ2-3; d_call: TRBD2; clone_size: -
cdr3_aa: CASSYSVSDRADGYTF; cdr3_nt: TGTGCCAGCAGTTACTCGGTTTCAGACAGGGCGGATGGCTACACCTTC; v_call: TRBV6-5; j_call: TRBJ1-2; d_call: TRBD1; clone_size: -
cdr3_aa: CASSLGGVNEKLFF; cdr3_nt: TGTGCCAGCAGCCTAGGGGGAGTTAATGAAAAACTGTTTTTT; v_call: TRBV7-2; j_call: TRBJ1-4; d_call: -; clone_size: -
cdr3_aa: CASSFGGFGYGYTF; cdr3_nt: TGTGCCAGCAGCTTCGGGGGATTCGGCTATGGCTACACCTTC; v_call: TRBV11-2; j_call: TRBJ1-2; d_call: -; clone_size: -
cdr3_aa: CASAGNTDTQYF; cdr3_nt: TGTGCCAGCGCCGGGAACACAGATACGCAGTATTTT; v_call: TRBV9; j_call: TRBJ2-3; d_call: -; clone_size: -
cdr3_aa: CASSPLGLGGELFF; cdr3_nt: TGTGCCAGCAGCCCCCTCGGGCTGGGCGGGGAGCTGTTTTTT; v_call: TRBV7-2; j_call: TRBJ2-2; d_call: -; clone_size: -
cdr3_aa: CASRQDRADYNEQFF; cdr3_nt: TGTGCCAGTAGGCAAGACAGGGCGGACTACAATGAGCAGTTCTTC; v_call: TRBV19; j_call: TRBJ2-1; d_call: TRBD1; clone_size: -
cdr3_aa: CASSPPVGSGNTIYF; cdr3_nt: TGTGCCAGCTCACCACCGGTCGGGTCTGGAAACACCATATATTTT; v_call: TRBV18; j_call: TRBJ1-3; d_call: -; clone_size: few
cdr3_aa: CASSFDRRQYEQYF; cdr3_nt: TGCGCCAGCAGCTTCGACAGGCGGCAATACGAGCAGTACTTC; v_call: TRBV5-1; j_call: TRBJ2-7; d_call: -; clone_size: -
cdr3_aa: CASSTAGTQNYGYTF; cdr3_nt: TGTGCCAGCAGCACCGCCGGGACTCAGAACTATGGCTACACCTTC; v_call: TRBV11-2; j_call: TRBJ1-2; d_call: -; clone_size: -
cdr3_aa: CASSQLTGMDTQYF; cdr3_nt: TGCGCCAGCAGCCAATTGACAGGGATGGATACGCAGTATTTT; v_call: TRBV4-3; j_call: TRBJ2-3; d_call: TRBD1; clone_size: -
cdr3_aa: CASRRGGGVRQETQYF; cdr3_nt: TGTGCCAGCCGCCGGGGAGGAGGGGTAAGGCAAGAGACCCAGTACTTC; v_call: TRBV4-2; j_call: TRBJ2-5; d_call: -; clone_size: -
cdr3_aa: CASSSQGLASSYNEQFF; cdr3_nt: TGTGCCAGCAGCTCGCAAGGACTAGCCTCATCCTACAATGAGCAGTTCTTC; v_call: TRBV5-4; j_call: TRBJ2-1; d_call: TRBD2; clone_size: once
cdr3_aa: CASSVRQLNTEAFF; cdr3_nt: TGTGCCAGCAGTGTACGGCAGTTGAACACTGAAGCTTTCTTT; v_call: TRBV2; j_call: TRBJ1-1; d_call: -; clone_size: -
cdr3_aa: CSVGVGGTDTQYF; cdr3_nt: TGCAGCGTAGGGGTGGGAGGCACAGATACGCAGTATTTT; v_call: TRBV29-1; j_call: TRBJ2-3; d_call: -; clone_size: few
cdr3_aa: CAWSVGQWETQYF; cdr3_nt: TGTGCCTGGAGTGTGGGGCAGTGGGAGACCCAGTACTTC; v_call: TRBV30; j_call: TRBJ2-5; d_call: -; clone_size: -
cdr3_aa: CASSKELQTGRNTEAFF; cdr3_nt: TGTGCCAGCAGCAAAGAACTCCAGACAGGTCGGAACACTGAAGCTTTCTTT; v_call: TRBV5-8; j_call: TRBJ1-1; d_call: -; clone_size: -
cdr3_aa: CASSLRSGGYEQYF; cdr3_nt: TGTGCCAGCAGCTTGCGTAGCGGGGGATACGAGCAGTACTTC; v_call: TRBV5-4; j_call: TRBJ2-7; d_call: TRBD2; clone_size: -
cdr3_aa: CASSIPGAEQYF; cdr3_nt: TGTGCCAGTAGTATCCCCGGCGCCGAGCAGTACTTC; v_call: TRBV19; j_call: TRBJ2-7; d_call: -; clone_size: -
cdr3_aa: CASSSRRGGELFF; cdr3_nt: TGTGCCAGCAGCTCTAGGAGGGGCGGGGAGCTGTTTTTT; v_call: TRBV7-7; j_call: TRBJ2-2; d_call: -; clone_size: -
cdr3_aa: CAISGTGGKTLYEQYF; cdr3_nt: TGTGCCATCAGTGGAACAGGGGGCAAGACTCTCTACGAGCAGTACTTC; v_call: TRBV10-3; j_call: TRBJ2-7; d_call: TRBD1; clone_size: -
cdr3_aa: CASSVTTGELFF; cdr3_nt: TGTGCCAGCAGTGTGACTACTGGGGAGCTGTTTTTT; v_call: TRBV2; j_call: TRBJ2-2; d_call: -; clone_size: -
cdr3_aa: CAISEGKGGLQETQYF; cdr3_nt: TGTGCCATCAGTGAGGGGAAGGGAGGTCTACAAGAGACCCAGTACTTC; v_call: TRBV10-3; j_call: TRBJ2-5; d_call: -; clone_size: few
cdr3_aa: CSASEPGQDSRGQFF; cdr3_nt: TGCAGTGCTAGTGAACCGGGACAGGACTCCCGGGGGCAGTTCTTC; v_call: TRBV20-1; j_call: TRBJ2-1; d_call: TRBD1; clone_size: -
cdr3_aa: CASSYSLGGGKTQYF; cdr3_nt: TGTGCCAGCAGTTACTCGTTGGGAGGGGGAAAGACCCAGTACTTC; v_call: TRBV6-5; j_call: TRBJ2-5; d_call: -; clone_size: -
cdr3_aa: CASSPKARGFGDSAADEQFF; cdr3_nt: TGCGCCAGCAGCCCAAAGGCCCGCGGGTTTGGGGACTCCGCTGCAGATGAGCAGTTCTTC; v_call: TRBV4-3; j_call: TRBJ2-1; d_call: -; clone_size: -
cdr3_aa: CASSLDSAGELFF; cdr3_nt: TGTGCCAGCAGCTTAGATTCGGCCGGGGAGCTGTTTTTT; v_call: TRBV7-9; j_call: TRBJ2-2; d_call: -; clone_size: -
cdr3_aa: CASRSGTGTQPQHF; cdr3_nt: TGTGCCAGCAGATCCGGGACAGGGACCCAGCCCCAGCATTTT; v_call: TRBV6-5; j_call: TRBJ1-5; d_call: TRBD1; clone_size: -
cdr3_aa: CASSFLVDGELFF; cdr3_nt: TGTGCCAGCAGTTTTCTGGTTGACGGGGAGCTGTTTTTT; v_call: TRBV12-3/TRBV12-4; j_call: TRBJ2-2; d_call: -; clone_size: -
cdr3_aa: CASSLLDRGTEAFF; cdr3_nt: TGTGCCAGCAGCTTACTGGACAGGGGTACTGAAGCTTTCTTT; v_call: TRBV7-6; j_call: TRBJ1-1; d_call: TRBD1; clone_size: -
cdr3_aa: CASTGFGRSYGYTF; cdr3_nt: TGTGCCAGCACGGGTTTCGGCAGGTCCTATGGCTACACCTTC; v_call: TRBV25-1; j_call: TRBJ1-2; d_call: -; clone_size: -
cdr3_aa: CASSEGDWVSGNTIYF; cdr3_nt: TGTGCCAGCAGTGAGGGGGATTGGGTTTCAGGAAACACCATATATTTT; v_call: TRBV25-1; j_call: TRBJ1-3; d_call: -; clone_size: -
cdr3_aa: CSVESRNEKLFF; cdr3_nt: TGCAGCGTTGAGAGCCGGAATGAAAAACTGTTTTTT; v_call: TRBV29-1; j_call: TRBJ1-4; d_call: -; clone_size: -
cdr3_aa: CAWSERLAGEAFF; cdr3_nt: TGTGCCTGGAGCGAAAGGCTGGCGGGGGAAGCTTTCTTT; v_call: TRBV30; j_call: TRBJ1-1; d_call: -; clone_size: -
cdr3_aa: CASSPRQERGSPLHF; cdr3_nt: TGTGCCAGCAGCCCCAGACAAGAAAGGGGTTCACCCCTCCACTTT; v_call: TRBV3-1/TRBV3-2; j_call: TRBJ1-6; d_call: -; clone_size: -
cdr3_aa: CASRDTLPLHF; cdr3_nt: TGTGCCAGTAGGGACACCTTACCCCTCCACTTT; v_call: TRBV6-5; j_call: TRBJ1-6; d_call: -; clone_size: few
cdr3_aa: CASSPADSNYNEQFF; cdr3_nt: TGCGCCAGCAGCCCCGCCGACAGCAACTACAATGAGCAGTTCTTC; v_call: TRBV4-3; j_call: TRBJ2-1; d_call: -; clone_size: -
cdr3_aa: CASSLTGAGNTIYF; cdr3_nt: TGTGCCAGTAGCTTGACAGGGGCTGGAAACACCATATATTTT; v_call: TRBV19; j_call: TRBJ1-3; d_call: TRBD1; clone_size: -
cdr3_aa: CASSSGSLYEQYF; cdr3_nt: TGTGCCAGCAGCTCCGGGTCCCTCTACGAGCAGTACTTC; v_call: TRBV11-2; j_call: TRBJ2-7; d_call: -; clone_size: -
cdr3_aa: CASSGTGGNQPQHF; cdr3_nt: TGTGCCAGCAGTGGGACAGGGGGCAATCAGCCCCAGCATTTT; v_call: TRBV2; j_call: TRBJ1-5; d_call: TRBD1; clone_size: -
cdr3_aa: CASSSDKETQYF; cdr3_nt: TGTGCCAGCAGCAGTGACAAGGAGACCCAGTACTTC; v_call: TRBV5-4; j_call: TRBJ2-5; d_call: -; clone_size: -
cdr3_aa: CASSLYSTDTQYF; cdr3_nt: TGTGCCAGCAGTTTATACAGCACAGATACGCAGTATTTT; v_call: TRBV12-3/TRBV12-4; j_call: TRBJ2-3; d_call: -; clone_size: -
cdr3_aa: CASSFIGTAYGYTF; cdr3_nt: TGTGCCAGCAGTTTCATCGGGACAGCCTATGGCTACACCTTC; v_call: TRBV27; j_call: TRBJ1-2; d_call: TRBD1; clone_size: -
cdr3_aa: CASSTTTGQGASIGYGYTF; cdr3_nt: TGCGCCAGCAGCACCACTACGGGACAGGGGGCGAGTATAGGCTATGGCTACACCTTC; v_call: TRBV4-1; j_call: TRBJ1-2; d_call: TRBD1; clone_size: -
cdr3_aa: CASSEGAGSQHF; cdr3_nt: TGTGCCAGCAGTGAAGGGGCAGGGTCCCAGCATTTT; v_call: TRBV2; j_call: TRBJ1-5; d_call: -; clone_size: -
cdr3_aa: CASSFLGQPQHF; cdr3_nt: TGTGCCAGCAGCTTTTTGGGACAGCCCCAGCATTTT; v_call: TRBV5-8; j_call: TRBJ1-5; d_call: -; clone_size: -
cdr3_aa: CASSYSDPAERFF; cdr3_nt: TGTGCCAGCAGTTATTCCGACCCGGCAGAAAGATTCTTT; v_call: TRBV27; j_call: TRBJ1-1; d_call: -; clone_size: -
cdr3_aa: CASSFSRGQTEAFF; cdr3_nt: TGTGCCAGCAGTTTTAGCAGGGGGCAGACTGAAGCTTTCTTT; v_call: TRBV11-1; j_call: TRBJ1-1; d_call: TRBD1; clone_size: once
cdr3_aa: CASSLLGDTGELFF; cdr3_nt: TGTGCCAGCAGCTTGCTCGGAGACACCGGGGAGCTGTTTTTT; v_call: TRBV7-9; j_call: TRBJ2-2; d_call: -; clone_size: -
cdr3_aa: CASSQDLGLAAPNTGELFF; cdr3_nt: TGCGCCAGCAGCCAAGATCTGGGACTAGCGGCGCCGAACACCGGGGAGCTGTTTTTT; v_call: TRBV4-3; j_call: TRBJ2-2; d_call: TRBD2; clone_size: -
cdr3_aa: CASSHKGGKDKNIQYF; cdr3_nt: TGTGCCAGCAGCCATAAGGGGGGGAAGGACAAAAACATTCAGTACTTC; v_call: TRBV5-4; j_call: TRBJ2-4; d_call: -; clone_size: once
cdr3_aa: CASSPIVLGTGNEKLFF; cdr3_nt: TGTGCCAGCAGCCCAATTGTCTTGGGGACGGGGAATGAAAAACTGTTTTTT; v_call: TRBV7-9; j_call: TRBJ1-4; d_call: -; clone_size: few
cdr3_aa: CSARISEAFF; cdr3_nt: TGCAGTGCTAGAATTTCTGAAGCTTTCTTT; v_call: TRBV20-1; j_call: TRBJ1-1; d_call: -; clone_size: -